A selection of T cell receptor beta chains follows, all from one sample in a study of Ad26.COV2.S vaccination and SARS-CoV-2 variants. Some clones are missing from TCRdb's copy, which holds only in-frame ones; the method was immunoSEQ multiplex PCR. The data show approximately 500,000 clones, 87% seen once. The specimen comprised peripheral blood, sampled in a trial of Ad26.COV2.S vaccine versus placebo. The receptors shown here come from a person between 18 and 65 years old who received the Ad26.COV2.S COVID-19 vaccine or a placebo. The conserved cysteine and the conserved F or W are not part of the CDR3 here. Each record gives: clone size, D gene, J gene, V gene, CDR3 protein. A D gene is named only where the DNA matches it firmly. Not every row has a clone size; where given, it reads once, few, many or a size class.

clone size: once; D gene: TRBD1; J gene: TRBJ2-7; V gene: TRBV27; CDR3 protein: ASRRQGADEQY
clone size: .; D gene: .; J gene: TRBJ1-5; V gene: TRBV18; CDR3 protein: ASSPPGTDNQPQH
clone size: .; D gene: TRBD2; J gene: TRBJ2-2; V gene: TRBV5-1; CDR3 protein: ASSFPAGVGTGELF
clone size: .; D gene: TRBD2; J gene: TRBJ2-6; V gene: TRBV4-1; CDR3 protein: ASSPYGGTGANVLT
clone size: .; D gene: TRBD2; J gene: TRBJ2-3; V gene: TRBV29-1; CDR3 protein: SAAGTSGSTDTQY
clone size: .; D gene: .; J gene: TRBJ2-1; V gene: TRBV28; CDR3 protein: ASSLPPPTPEQF
clone size: .; D gene: .; J gene: TRBJ1-1; V gene: TRBV5-1; CDR3 protein: ASTPTANTEAF
clone size: few; D gene: .; J gene: TRBJ1-1; V gene: TRBV3-1/TRBV3-2; CDR3 protein: ASSQAPHGGTF
clone size: .; D gene: .; J gene: TRBJ1-3; V gene: TRBV9; CDR3 protein: ASSPRGGGSGNTIY
clone size: .; D gene: .; J gene: TRBJ2-6; V gene: TRBV5-1; CDR3 protein: ASSLGPPGANVLT
clone size: .; D gene: .; J gene: TRBJ1-5; V gene: TRBV7-2; CDR3 protein: ASSVGTFQNQPQH
clone size: .; D gene: .; J gene: TRBJ1-1; V gene: TRBV12-3/TRBV12-4; CDR3 protein: ASTRDWGTEAF
clone size: .; D gene: TRBD1; J gene: TRBJ1-6; V gene: TRBV14; CDR3 protein: ASSPGQGGNSPLH
clone size: .; D gene: TRBD1; J gene: TRBJ2-5; V gene: TRBV28; CDR3 protein: ASSSTNRGPRGETQY
clone size: once; D gene: .; J gene: TRBJ1-5; V gene: TRBV30; CDR3 protein: AWQYSNQPQH
clone size: .; D gene: TRBD2; J gene: TRBJ2-7; V gene: TRBV6-5; CDR3 protein: ASTPGGSGRHEQY
clone size: .; D gene: .; J gene: TRBJ1-4; V gene: TRBV28; CDR3 protein: ASSLISGRANEKLF
clone size: .; D gene: .; J gene: TRBJ2-1; V gene: TRBV27; CDR3 protein: ASSLSRGAYNEQF
clone size: .; D gene: .; J gene: TRBJ2-7; V gene: TRBV3-1/TRBV3-2; CDR3 protein: ASSQDPYEQY
clone size: .; D gene: TRBD1; J gene: TRBJ1-5; V gene: TRBV6-6; CDR3 protein: ASSEDRVIRPQH
clone size: .; D gene: TRBD1; J gene: TRBJ2-1; V gene: TRBV24-1; CDR3 protein: ATSDLNRDRGYNEQF
clone size: .; D gene: .; J gene: TRBJ1-1; V gene: TRBV5-5; CDR3 protein: ASSLERYTEAF
clone size: .; D gene: .; J gene: TRBJ1-3; V gene: TRBV11-3; CDR3 protein: ASSLEGGSGNTIY
clone size: .; D gene: .; J gene: TRBJ2-1; V gene: TRBV3-1/TRBV3-2; CDR3 protein: ASSLGRSSYNEQF
clone size: .; D gene: .; J gene: TRBJ1-2; V gene: TRBV30; CDR3 protein: AWSIGGTNYGYT
clone size: .; D gene: .; J gene: TRBJ2-7; V gene: TRBV7-9; CDR3 protein: ASSLAGPRYEQY
clone size: .; D gene: TRBD1; J gene: TRBJ2-2; V gene: TRBV7-2; CDR3 protein: ASRGTGGTTGELF
clone size: .; D gene: TRBD2; J gene: TRBJ2-1; V gene: TRBV18; CDR3 protein: ASSRRTSGSMHNEQF
clone size: .; D gene: TRBD1; J gene: TRBJ1-2; V gene: TRBV4-3; CDR3 protein: ASSQVMAGGNYGYT
clone size: .; D gene: TRBD2; J gene: TRBJ2-7; V gene: TRBV29-1; CDR3 protein: SVSSGSYEQY
clone size: .; D gene: .; J gene: TRBJ2-1; V gene: TRBV18; CDR3 protein: ASSPRVTTLNEQF
clone size: .; D gene: TRBD2; J gene: TRBJ2-3; V gene: TRBV27; CDR3 protein: ASSLRRESDTQY
clone size: .; D gene: TRBD2; J gene: TRBJ2-1; V gene: TRBV4-1; CDR3 protein: ASSQEVAREGRKEQF
clone size: few; D gene: .; J gene: TRBJ1-6; V gene: TRBV7-3; CDR3 protein: ASSYRRDSPLH
clone size: .; D gene: TRBD1; J gene: TRBJ1-2; V gene: TRBV18; CDR3 protein: ASSLRQGDEDT
clone size: .; D gene: .; J gene: TRBJ2-1; V gene: TRBV20-1; CDR3 protein: SARRYNEQF
clone size: .; D gene: .; J gene: TRBJ1-4; V gene: TRBV15; CDR3 protein: ATSSGLLLTNEKLF
clone size: .; D gene: .; J gene: TRBJ2-3; V gene: TRBV15; CDR3 protein: ATSRTGPLESHTQY
clone size: .; D gene: .; J gene: TRBJ1-3; V gene: TRBV7-2; CDR3 protein: ASSTRGGQLGNTIY
clone size: .; D gene: .; J gene: TRBJ1-5; V gene: TRBV30; CDR3 protein: AWSALATVGVVQPQH
clone size: .; D gene: .; J gene: TRBJ1-2; V gene: TRBV9; CDR3 protein: ASTRDTTNYGYT
clone size: .; D gene: .; J gene: TRBJ1-2; V gene: TRBV7-9; CDR3 protein: ASSSNSGYGYT
clone size: few; D gene: .; J gene: TRBJ1-2; V gene: TRBV5-3; CDR3 protein: ARSPWEGVGYT
clone size: .; D gene: .; J gene: TRBJ1-5; V gene: TRBV19; CDR3 protein: ASSIGPRDQPQH
clone size: .; D gene: TRBD2; J gene: TRBJ2-1; V gene: TRBV6-4; CDR3 protein: ASSEVAGGYNEQF
clone size: .; D gene: .; J gene: TRBJ1-2; V gene: TRBV12-3/TRBV12-4; CDR3 protein: ASSLGLAGSYT
clone size: .; D gene: .; J gene: TRBJ1-5; V gene: TRBV28; CDR3 protein: ASSYLGGNQPQH
clone size: few; D gene: .; J gene: TRBJ1-6; V gene: TRBV27; CDR3 protein: ASSSGRNNSPLH
clone size: once; D gene: .; J gene: TRBJ2-7; V gene: TRBV6-5; CDR3 protein: ASSSPPLYEQY
clone size: once; D gene: TRBD2; J gene: TRBJ2-4; V gene: TRBV7-2; CDR3 protein: ASSTTSGRASFKNIQY
clone size: .; D gene: TRBD2; J gene: TRBJ2-7; V gene: TRBV14; CDR3 protein: ASSQLAGVSEQY